A selection of T cell receptor beta chains follows, all from one sample in a study of blood T cell repertoires in COVID-19. Produced via immunoSEQ multiplex PCR; TCRdb's table is partial and in-frame only. This table holds about 160,000 clones, approximately 85% found once. The sequenced material came from peripheral blood. The origin of the receptors is a man in his forties with acute or convalescent COVID-19. The CDR3 runs from the conserved cysteine through the conserved F or W. D genes are given only for firm matches. Only part of the rows carry a size: once, few, many, or a class if the clone is expanded.

d_call	v_call	j_call	clone_size	cdr3_aa	cdr3_nt
TRBD2	TRBV5-1	TRBJ2-7	-	CASSLTSGGLREQYF	TGCGCCAGCAGCTTGACTAGCGGGGGATTACGGGAGCAGTACTTC
-	TRBV5-1	TRBJ1-4	-	CASSRTTGFLATNEKLFF	TGCGCCAGCAGCCGTACAACAGGGTTCCTTGCAACTAATGAAAAACTGTTTTTT
-	TRBV19	TRBJ1-1	-	CATIMNTEAFF	TGTGCCACCATCATGAACACTGAAGCTTTCTTT
TRBD1	TRBV3-1/TRBV3-2	TRBJ1-2	few	CASSQEAVQGRYGYTF	TGTGCCAGCAGCCAAGAGGCAGTACAGGGGCGCTATGGCTACACCTTC
TRBD1	TRBV6-4	TRBJ1-6	-	CASSDGTGGSPLHF	TGTGCCAGCAGTGACGGGACAGGGGGCTCACCCCTCCACTTT
-	TRBV30	TRBJ2-7	-	CAWSGRGSEQYF	TGTGCCTGGAGCGGTAGGGGAAGCGAGCAGTACTTC
TRBD1	TRBV7-2	TRBJ1-1	-	CASSFDRGGTEAFF	TGTGCCAGCAGCTTCGACAGGGGAGGGACTGAAGCTTTCTTT
-	TRBV2	TRBJ2-5	-	CASGPRQTQYF	TGTGCCAGCGGCCCCCGCCAGACCCAGTACTTC
-	TRBV27	TRBJ2-7	-	CASSLRQGGEQYF	TGTGCCAGCAGTTTGAGGCAGGGGGGCGAGCAGTACTTC
TRBD2	TRBV7-9	TRBJ2-5	-	CASSSGLAAVTETQYF	TGTGCCAGCAGCTCGGGACTAGCGGCAGTAACGGAGACCCAGTACTTC
TRBD2	TRBV5-4	TRBJ2-3	-	CASSPKPGGATDTQYF	TGTGCCAGCAGCCCTAAACCGGGGGGGGCCACAGATACGCAGTATTTT
TRBD1	TRBV3-1/TRBV3-2	TRBJ1-1	-	CASSLSLTGFTEAFF	TGTGCCAGCAGCCTGTCCCTGACAGGGTTTACTGAAGCTTTCTTT
TRBD2	TRBV7-8	TRBJ2-1	-	CASSYQAVSSGVLHEQFF	TGTGCCAGCAGCTATCAGGCTGTATCTAGCGGGGTTTTACATGAGCAGTTCTTC
TRBD1	TRBV25-1	TRBJ2-3	few	CASSGDSHTDTQYF	TGTGCCAGCAGTGGGGACAGCCACACAGATACGCAGTATTTT
-	TRBV14	TRBJ2-5	-	CASSQGARSETQYF	TGTGCCAGCAGCCAGGGGGCCCGGTCGGAGACCCAGTACTTC
-	TRBV7-9	TRBJ2-7	-	CASSASAGYSYEQYF	TGTGCCAGCAGCGCCTCGGCAGGGTACTCCTACGAGCAGTACTTC
-	TRBV7-3	TRBJ1-2	-	CASSFGGPSYGYTF	TGTGCCAGCAGCTTCGGGGGGCCAAGCTATGGCTACACCTTC
TRBD2	TRBV5-4	TRBJ2-7	-	CASSHYPPSGVSYEQYF	TGTGCCAGCAGCCACTACCCCCCTAGCGGGGTTTCCTACGAGCAGTACTTC
-	TRBV27	TRBJ2-1	-	CASSPFRGLYYNEQFF	TGTGCCAGCAGTCCATTCAGGGGCCTATACTACAATGAGCAGTTCTTC
-	TRBV10-3	TRBJ1-2	-	CATWRGGGYGYTF	TGTGCCACCTGGAGGGGTGGAGGCTATGGCTACACCTTC
-	TRBV7-9	TRBJ2-7	-	CASRSSYEQYF	TGTGCCAGCAGGTCCAGCTACGAGCAGTACTTC
-	TRBV30	TRBJ1-4	-	CAWAPMGANTHNEKLFF	TGTGCCTGGGCCCCGATGGGGGCAAATACTCATAATGAAAAACTGTTTTTT
-	TRBV13	TRBJ2-5	-	CASSLGKTYQETQYF	TGTGCCAGCAGCTTGGGCAAGACGTACCAAGAGACCCAGTACTTC
TRBD1	TRBV7-9	TRBJ1-4	few	CASSSTGVVEKLFF	TGTGCCAGCAGCTCTACAGGGGTAGTAGAAAAACTGTTTTTT
TRBD2	TRBV7-9	TRBJ2-5	-	CASSPGLAGREETQYF	TGTGCCAGCAGCCCGGGACTAGCGGGGCGGGAGGAGACCCAGTACTTC
TRBD1	TRBV5-4	TRBJ2-5	-	CASSLAGKGTGGQETQYF	TGTGCCAGCAGCTTGGCCGGTAAAGGGACAGGGGGCCAAGAGACCCAGTACTTC
-	TRBV7-9	TRBJ2-3	-	CASSPGIHTDTQYF	TGTGCCAGCAGCCCCGGGATTCACACAGATACGCAGTATTTT
TRBD1	TRBV28	TRBJ1-4	few	CASSFDRGVATNEKLFF	TGTGCCAGCAGTTTTGACAGGGGCGTTGCAACTAATGAAAAACTGTTTTTT
-	TRBV15	TRBJ2-3	-	CATSRDSGTQYF	TGTGCCACCAGCAGAGATAGTGGTACGCAGTATTTT
TRBD1	TRBV29-1	TRBJ2-7	-	CSVLGTGTQYF	TGCAGCGTTTTGGGGACAGGGACACAGTACTTC
TRBD2	TRBV5-1	TRBJ2-5	-	CASSLGLAGGQETQYF	TGCGCCAGCAGCTTGGGACTAGCGGGGGGACAAGAGACCCAGTACTTC
-	TRBV5-8	TRBJ1-2	-	CASSLRGYYGYTF	TGTGCCAGCAGCTTGCGGGGGTACTATGGCTACACCTTC
TRBD1	TRBV5-1	TRBJ1-1	few	CASGTGVNTEAFF	TGCGCCAGCGGGACAGGGGTGAACACTGAAGCTTTCTTT
TRBD1	TRBV6-2/TRBV6-3	TRBJ1-6	-	CASSKRQGLSPLHF	TGTGCCAGCAGTAAACGACAGGGCCTCTCACCCCTCCACTTT
TRBD1	TRBV19	TRBJ2-7	-	CAKNRGPNSYEQYF	TGTGCCAAAAACAGGGGACCTAACTCCTACGAGCAGTACTTC
-	TRBV30	TRBJ1-1	-	CAWSVQRNTEAFF	TGTGCCTGGAGTGTACAGAGGAACACTGAAGCTTTCTTT
TRBD2	TRBV5-1	TRBJ2-1	-	CASSLSAGGPNEQFF	TGCGCCAGCAGCTTGTCAGCGGGGGGGCCCAATGAGCAGTTCTTC
-	TRBV27	TRBJ1-2	-	CASSSTGYGYTF	TGTGCCAGCAGTTCGACTGGCTATGGCTACACCTTC
-	TRBV3-1/TRBV3-2	TRBJ2-4	few	CASSQDGRGRNIQYF	TGTGCCAGCAGCCAAGATGGAAGGGGTAGAAACATTCAGTACTTC
TRBD1	TRBV6-5	TRBJ1-2	-	CASSSGTDERYTF	TGTGCCAGCAGTTCCGGGACAGACGAGCGCTACACCTTC
-	TRBV12-5	TRBJ1-1	-	CASGLVLTGGGTEAFF	TGTGCTAGTGGTTTGGTACTGACAGGCGGGGGAACTGAAGCTTTCTTT
TRBD2	TRBV5-4	TRBJ2-1	-	CASSLVASGGNEQFF	TGTGCCAGCAGCTTGGTAGCTAGCGGGGGCAATGAGCAGTTCTTC
-	TRBV4-3	TRBJ1-4	-	CASSQGGRGEKLFF	TGCGCCAGCAGCCAAGGAGGGAGGGGAGAAAAACTGTTTTTT
-	TRBV29-1	TRBJ1-1	-	CSVRTPTGNTEAFF	TGCAGCGTTCGTACCCCCACAGGGAACACTGAAGCTTTCTTT
TRBD1	TRBV10-3	TRBJ2-1	-	CAIKDGTGAYNEQFF	TGTGCCATCAAAGATGGGACAGGAGCCTACAATGAGCAGTTCTTC
-	TRBV29-1	TRBJ2-3	-	CSVRGGGTDTQYF	TGCAGCGTTCGTGGCGGGGGCACAGATACGCAGTATTTT
TRBD1	TRBV11-2	TRBJ2-3	-	CASSPGQGSTDTQYF	TGTGCCAGCAGCCCGGGACAGGGTAGCACAGATACGCAGTATTTT
-	TRBV6-2/TRBV6-3	TRBJ2-1	-	CASSRGGEQFF	TGTGCCAGCAGTCGAGGAGGTGAGCAGTTCTTC
TRBD1	TRBV10-3	TRBJ1-1	-	CAIRGTGATNTEAFF	TGTGCCATCAGGGGCACAGGGGCCACGAACACTGAAGCTTTCTTT
TRBD1	TRBV5-1	TRBJ1-5	-	CASSLGAGGKQPQHF	TGCGCCAGCAGCTTGGGGGCAGGGGGCAAACAGCCCCAGCATTTT
-	TRBV5-1	TRBJ1-3	-	CASSLVSAGDTIYF	TGCGCCAGCAGCTTGGTCTCTGCCGGGGACACCATATATTTT